One T cell receptor (beta chain) is described in this entry. No antigen is known for it. This CDR3 has 15 residues. Germline CDR1 reads SGDLS; CDR2 reads YYNGEE. V shed 0 bases and J shed 3 bases, with 13 bases lying between them. The TCR alpha and TCR beta cDNA libraries, bearing sample barcodes and UMIs, were generated by 5'RACE using constant-segment primers. TCRdb ran MiXCR on the 5' RACE reads and lists one entry per CDR3 protein. The sample lists approximately 110,000 distinct CDR3 sequences, 20% to 25% occurring once. The data are from a study of T-cell memory formation after mild COVID-19. Study-wide results and caveats: Nothing showed for sure that second-wave clones peaking on day 37 were SARS-CoV-2 specific.

The sequenced sample consisted of PBMCs or a T cell subset sorted from them (not recorded which). The J gene is TRBJ2-7, the V gene TRBV9; maybe TRBD2 (5 bases). The receptor was isolated from a man between 18 and 29 years old who had mild COVID-19 (a few samples of this study predate the infection). Cell type and time point are not known. The CDR3 sequence: CASSVGVSVNYEQYF. The CDR3 bases are TGTGCCAGCAGCGTAGGGGTTAGCGTAAACTACGAGCAGTACTTC.